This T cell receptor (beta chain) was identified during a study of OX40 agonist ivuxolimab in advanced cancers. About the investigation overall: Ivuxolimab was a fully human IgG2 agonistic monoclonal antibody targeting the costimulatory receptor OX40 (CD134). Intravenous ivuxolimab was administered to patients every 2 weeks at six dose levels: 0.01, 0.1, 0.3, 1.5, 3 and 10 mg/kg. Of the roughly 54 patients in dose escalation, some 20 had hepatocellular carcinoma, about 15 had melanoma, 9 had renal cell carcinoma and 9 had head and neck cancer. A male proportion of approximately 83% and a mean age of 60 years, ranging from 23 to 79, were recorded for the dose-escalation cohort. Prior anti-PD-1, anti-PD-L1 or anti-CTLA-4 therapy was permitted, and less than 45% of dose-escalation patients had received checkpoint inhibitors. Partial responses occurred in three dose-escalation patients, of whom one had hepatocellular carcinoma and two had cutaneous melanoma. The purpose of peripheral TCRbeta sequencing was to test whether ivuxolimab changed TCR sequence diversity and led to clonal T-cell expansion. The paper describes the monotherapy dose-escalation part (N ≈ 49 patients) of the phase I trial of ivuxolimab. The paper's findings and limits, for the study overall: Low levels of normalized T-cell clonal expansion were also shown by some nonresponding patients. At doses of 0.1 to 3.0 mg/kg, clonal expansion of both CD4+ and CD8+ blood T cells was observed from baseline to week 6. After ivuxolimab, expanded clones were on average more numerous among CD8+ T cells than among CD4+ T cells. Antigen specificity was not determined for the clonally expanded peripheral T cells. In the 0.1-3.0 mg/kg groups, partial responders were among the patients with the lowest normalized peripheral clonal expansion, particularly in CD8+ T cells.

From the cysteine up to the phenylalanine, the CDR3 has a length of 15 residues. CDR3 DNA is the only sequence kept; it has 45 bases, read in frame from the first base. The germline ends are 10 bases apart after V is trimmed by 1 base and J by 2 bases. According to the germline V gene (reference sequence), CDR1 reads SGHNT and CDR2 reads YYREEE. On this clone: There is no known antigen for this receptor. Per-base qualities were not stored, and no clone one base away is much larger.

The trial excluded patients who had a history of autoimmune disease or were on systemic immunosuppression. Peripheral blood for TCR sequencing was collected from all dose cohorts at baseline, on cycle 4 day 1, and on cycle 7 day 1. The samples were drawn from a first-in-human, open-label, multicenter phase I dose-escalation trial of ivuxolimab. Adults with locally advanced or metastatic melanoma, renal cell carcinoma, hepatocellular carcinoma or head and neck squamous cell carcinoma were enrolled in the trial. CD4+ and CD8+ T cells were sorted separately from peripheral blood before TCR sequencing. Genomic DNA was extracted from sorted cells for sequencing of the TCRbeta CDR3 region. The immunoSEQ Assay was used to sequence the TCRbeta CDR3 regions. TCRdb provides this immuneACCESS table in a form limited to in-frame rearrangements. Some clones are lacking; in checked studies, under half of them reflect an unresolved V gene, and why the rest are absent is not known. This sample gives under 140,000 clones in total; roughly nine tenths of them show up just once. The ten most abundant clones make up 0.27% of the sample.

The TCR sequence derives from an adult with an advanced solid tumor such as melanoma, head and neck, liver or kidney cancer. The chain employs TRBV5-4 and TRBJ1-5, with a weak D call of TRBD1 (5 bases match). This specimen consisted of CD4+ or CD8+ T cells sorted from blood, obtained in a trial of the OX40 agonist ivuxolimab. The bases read TGTGCCAGCAGCTTGTGGGGGTCTGGCAATCAGCCCCAGCATTTT. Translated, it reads CASSLWGSGNQPQHF.